This TCR beta chain was identified in a study of shared clonotypes between healthy human individuals. The method was immunoSEQ multiplex PCR; TCRdb's version includes in-frame clones alone and lacks a portion of them. This sample has 730,000 or so clones, with less than 80% found just once. Details on this clone: A read error is the likely source, as a far larger clone sits one nucleotide away. The same CDR3 also results from other DNA sequences found in this sample.

The CDR3 totals 14 residues. Germline lookup yields CDR1 KGHSH and CDR2 LQKENI. Trimming cost V 1 base and J 0 bases, with 4 bases left between them. This sequence originates from a woman aged 25 to 39 in good health. This chain links TRBV18 with TRBJ1-3, with D hard to call. Sequencing was performed on memory CD4+ T cells sorted from blood. Documented subset: CD45RA-negative fraction. The CDR3 coding sequence is TGTGCCAGCTCACCACAGCGCTCTGGAAACACCATATATTTT. Translated, it gives CASSPQRSGNTIYF.